These 24 T cell receptor beta chains came from one sample sequenced in a study of control samples from healthy donors and cancer patients. Sequencing used immunoSEQ multiplex PCR; TCRdb keeps in-frame clones, though not all of them. The sample lists some 130,000 clones, about nine tenths occurring once. Sample: blood. The receptors stem from a man between 18 and 35 years old in good health.

The count of this clone is one. The CDR3 bases are TGTGCCAGCAGTGCGGACAGCCGGGCCCAGCATTTT. Protein sequence: CASSADSRAQHF. The chain carries TRBV12-3 or TRBV12-4 and TRBJ1-5; TRBD1 might be the D (6 bases). The CDR3 is 12 residues long. V lost 5 bases to trimming and J lost 11 bases, with 13 bases between them.

The chain has TRBV5-4 and TRBJ1-4; tentative D call: TRBD1 (6 bases). V was shortened by 1 base and J by 0 bases, with 7 bases between the two germline ends. The CDR3 totals 15 residues. In germline, CDR1 is SGHNT, CDR2 YYREEE (reference sequence). CDR3: CASSLRGATNEKLFF. For the CDR3, the DNA is TGTGCCAGCAGCTTGAGGGGGGCAACTAATGAAAAACTGTTTTTT.

This clone was observed a few times. The chain employs TRBV3-1 (or the pseudogene TRBV3-2) and TRBJ1-3; the D is unclear. V lost 0 bases and J lost 0, with 3 bases in between. Germline-derived CDR1 and CDR2 are LGHDT and YNNKEL (reference sequence). The CDR3 runs 14 residues. The CDR3 bases are TGTGCCAGCAGCCAAGACAACTCTGGAAACACCATATATTTT. Translated: CASSQDNSGNTIYF.

V is TRBV28 and J is TRBJ2-7; TRBD1 agrees at 11 bases. The germline V gene encodes CDR1 MDHEN and CDR2 SYDVKM. This CDR3 is 17 amino acids long. Trimming took 4 bases from V and 5 from J; bases not matched to a gene: 13. CDR3 amino acids: CASSYPRTGGVSDEQYF. The CDR3 nucleotides read TGTGCCAGCAGTTACCCACGGACAGGGGGCGTATCTGACGAGCAGTACTTC. Variable domain in full (rest from reference TRBV28 and TRBJ2-7): DVKVTQSSRYLVKRTGEKVFLECVQDMDHENMFWYRQDPGLGLRLIYFSYDVKMKEKGDIPEGYSVSREKKERFSLILESASTNQTSMYLCASSYPRTGGVSDEQYFGPGTRLTVT.

The chain joins TRBV3-1 (or the pseudogene TRBV3-2) to TRBJ2-5; 8 nucleotides line up with TRBD1. The CDR3 covers 18 residues. From germline, CDR1 is LGHDT and CDR2 YNNKEL (reference sequence). J was trimmed by 2 bases and V by 4 bases; bases with no gene match: 15. The CDR3 sequence is CASSRLYSRTGYQETQYF. In nucleotides, the CDR3 is TGTGCCAGCAGCCGACTCTATTCTAGGACAGGGTATCAAGAGACCCAGTACTTC.

The V and J genes are TRBV7-7 and TRBJ2-2; D is uncertain. CDR1 is SSHAT, CDR2 FNYEAQ, per germline (reference sequence). CDR3 length equals 14 residues. With 6 bases removed from V and 0 bases from J, the gap between germline ends came to 8 bases. The CDR3 DNA reads as TGTGCCAGCAGTTTGATGCCGAACACCGGGGAGCTGTTTTTT. The encoded protein is CASSLMPNTGELFF.

The gene calls are TRBV6-6 and TRBJ2-5; 9 nucleotides agree with TRBD2. Germline-derived CDR1 and CDR2 are MNHNY and SVGAGI (reference sequence). With 5 bases clipped from V and 4 bases from J, the junction kept 2 bases outside the gene matches. The CDR3 contains 13 residues. CDR3 sequence: CASSLTSGETQYF. CDR3 nucleotide sequence: TGTGCCAGCAGTCTGACTAGCGGAGAGACCCAGTACTTC.

The gene calls are TRBV6-5 and TRBJ2-2, with no clear D. Between the trimmed V and J ends, which lost 1 base and 4 bases, there was a span of 7 bases. Germline CDR1 reads MNHEY; CDR2 reads SVGAGI. The CDR3 spans 14 residues. The CDR3 region has the DNA TGTGCCAGCAGTTACTATCAGTCCACCGGGGAGCTGTTTTTT. Translating gives CASSYYQSTGELFF.

This clone appeared a single time. CDR3: CASRLTGGYGYTF. The DNA for the CDR3 is TGTGCCAGTAGACTTACAGGGGGCTATGGCTACACCTTC. The chain has TRBV19 and TRBJ1-2; 8 nucleotides line up with TRBD1. Germline V CDR1 and CDR2: LNHDA, SQIVND (reference sequence). J was trimmed by 4 bases and V by 6 bases; bases with no gene match: 4. This CDR3 spans 13 amino acids.

The chain uses TRBV4-2 and TRBJ2-1; 14 bases line up with TRBD2. J gave up 0 bases and V 5 bases, and 6 bases lay outside the gene matches. This CDR3 is built from 18 residues. Germline loops: CDR1 LGHNA, CDR2 YNFKEQ. CDR3 loop: CASSVGLAGANSYNEQFF. The DNA of the CDR3 is TGTGCCAGCAGCGTGGGACTAGCGGGGGCGAACTCCTACAATGAGCAGTTCTTC.

The chain combines TRBV19 with TRBJ1-5; no definite D call. CDR1 and CDR2 from the germline V gene are LNHDA and SQIVND (reference sequence). The V and J ends lost 0 bases and 6 bases respectively, with 12 bases between them. The length of the CDR3 is 15 residues. This CDR3 is CASSIDGPTGQPQHF. CDR3 nucleotide sequence: TGTGCCAGTAGTATAGACGGACCGACCGGTCAGCCCCAGCATTTT. The full variable domain, rest sourced from reference TRBV19 and TRBJ1-5, is DGGITQSPKYLFRKEGQNVTLSCEQNLNHDAMYWYRQDPGQGLRLIYYSQIVNDFQKGDIAEGYSVSREKKESFPLTVTSAQKNPTAFYLCASSIDGPTGQPQHFGDGTRLSIL.

This chain connects TRBV30 to TRBJ1-4; no firm D call. V was cut by 3 bases and J by 4 bases, with 9 bases left in between. Germline V CDR1 and CDR2: GTSNPN, SVGIG (reference sequence). The CDR3 totals 13 residues. The CDR3 spells CAWRQLLNEKLFF. The CDR3 region has the DNA TGTGCCTGGAGACAGCTCCTTAATGAAAAACTGTTTTTT.

The V and J genes are TRBV2 and TRBJ2-4, with D possibly being TRBD1 or TRBD2 (5 bases each). The germline V gene has CDR1 SNHLY and CDR2 FYNNEI. V shed 7 bases and J shed 9 bases, with 10 bases lying between them. The CDR3 runs 11 residues. The CDR3 protein is CASNEGSIQYF. CDR3 DNA sequence: TGTGCCAGCAACGAGGGGAGCATTCAGTACTTC.

The chain joins TRBV7-9 to TRBJ1-1; no definite D call. V lost 5 bases, J lost 1 base, and 8 bases lay in between. This CDR3 is built from 13 residues. CDR1 and CDR2 (germline): SEHNR, FQNEAQ (reference sequence). CDR3 nucleotide sequence: TGTGCCAGCAGCCCTCCAGGGAACACTGAAGCTTTCTTT. Protein product: CASSPPGNTEAFF.

This chain uses TRBV27 with TRBJ1-4; 10 bases are shared with TRBD1. The germline V gene encodes CDR1 MNHEY and CDR2 SMNVEV (reference sequence). The CDR3 is made up of 16 amino acids. With V trimmed by 3 bases and J by 8 bases, 9 bases remained unmatched. The CDR3 DNA reads TGTGCCAGCAGTTTTATTTCGGGACAGGGGAGAGAAAAACTGTTTTTT. It yields the protein CASSFISGQGREKLFF.

J is TRBJ2-5 and V is TRBV15; 8 nucleotides match TRBD1. With V trimmed by 3 bases and J by 5 bases, 8 bases remained unmatched. CDR1 is LNHNV, CDR2 YYDKDF, per germline (reference sequence). There are 15 residues in the CDR3. The CDR3 loop reads CATSSYRGSGETQYF. The CDR3 bases are TGTGCCACCAGCAGCTACAGGGGGTCTGGGGAGACCCAGTACTTC.

V gene TRBV9 combines with J gene TRBJ2-1; D remains unclear. Trimming removed 3 bases at V and 10 bases at J, with 20 bases between. This CDR3 region has 15 residues. The germline CDR1 and CDR2 sequences are SGDLS and YYNGEE. Written as DNA, the CDR3 is TGTGCCAGCAGCGCCATGGGTGACACACACTTAGAGCAGTTCTTC. It is translated as CASSAMGDTHLEQFF.

This chain links TRBV2 with TRBJ1-5; D might be TRBD1 (5 bases). Trimming cost V 4 bases and J 6 bases, with 16 bases left between them. Looked up from germline, CDR1 is SNHLY and CDR2 is FYNNEI. CDR3 size: 15 residues. In nucleotides, the CDR3 is TGTGCCAGCAGTGTTGAAGGGGAGTATGGTCAGCCCCAGCATTTT. Protein sequence: CASSVEGEYGQPQHF.

The V call is TRBV7-6, the J call TRBJ2-2, with 9 positions matching TRBD2. CDR3 length equals 17 residues. V shed 1 base and J 4 bases; nucleotides not matched to a gene: 7. In germline, CDR1 is SGHVS, CDR2 FNYEAQ. The CDR3 is CASSLVQAGGVTGELFF. CDR3 nucleotide sequence: TGTGCCAGCAGCTTAGTTCAAGCGGGGGGTGTCACCGGGGAGCTGTTTTTT. Full variable domain (rest looked up from reference TRBV7-6 and TRBJ2-2): GAGVSQSPRYKVTKRGQDVALRCDPISGHVSLYWYRQALGQGPEFLTYFNYEAQQDKSGLPNDRFSAERPEGSISTLTIQRTEQRDSAMYRCASSLVQAGGVTGELFFGEGSRLTVL.

The CDR3 reads CARRGPEAFF. For the CDR3, the DNA is TGTGCCCGAAGGGGCCCTGAAGCTTTCTTT. V is TRBV30 and J is TRBJ1-1; D might be TRBD1 (5 bases). The germline V gene has CDR1 GTSNPN and CDR2 SVGIG (reference sequence). This CDR3 region has 10 residues. Trimming left V 8 bases short and J 6 bases short, with 10 bases between.

The V and J genes are TRBV4-2 and TRBJ2-7; 9 bases align to TRBD2. Per germline, CDR1 LGHNA and CDR2 YNFKEQ. The V gene end was trimmed by 1 base and the J gene end by 3 bases; junction bases not matched to a gene: 7. The CDR3 length is 16 residues. The CDR3 loop reads CASSQGGGGNSYEQYF. The CDR3 coding sequence is TGTGCCAGCAGCCAAGGCGGGGGGGGAAACAGCTACGAGCAGTACTTC.

CDR3 loop: CAIIGGQLGGNYGYTF. The CDR3, as DNA: TGTGCCATCATTGGGGGACAACTAGGCGGTAACTATGGCTACACCTTC. The chain couples TRBV2 to TRBJ1-2; possible D gene TRBD1, 6 bases. The CDR3 runs 16 residues. Trimming removed 10 bases at V and 1 base at J, with 22 bases between. Germline CDR1 and CDR2: SNHLY and FYNNEI.

The V gene is TRBV7-9, the J gene TRBJ1-1; D is undetermined. The germline V and J ends were trimmed by 4 bases and 8 bases, with 11 bases remaining between them. This CDR3 comprises 12 residues. Germline CDR1 and CDR2: SEHNR and FQNEAQ (reference sequence). The CDR3 sequence: CASSWEPGEAFF. The CDR3 region has the DNA TGTGCCAGCAGCTGGGAGCCCGGGGAAGCTTTCTTT.

The V gene is TRBV19, the J gene TRBJ1-1; D might be TRBD1 (6 bases). The CDR3 spans 15 residues. The germline V gene encodes CDR1 LNHDA and CDR2 SQIVND (reference sequence). The V gene lost 3 bases and the J gene lost 8 bases, with 19 bases spanning the gap. The CDR3, as DNA: TGTGCCAGTAGTATGGGCCCCTCGAGGGGGGAAGAAGCTTTCTTT. The encoded protein is CASSMGPSRGEEAFF. Drawing the rest from reference TRBV19 and TRBJ1-1, the complete variable domain is DGGITQSPKYLFRKEGQNVTLSCEQNLNHDAMYWYRQDPGQGLRLIYYSQIVNDFQKGDIAEGYSVSREKKESFPLTVTSAQKNPTAFYLCASSMGPSRGEEAFFGQGTRLTVV.